This T cell receptor beta chain was sequenced in a study of T cell responses to AZD1222 COVID-19 vaccine. As for this clone: Its antigen remains unknown.

From germline, CDR1 is MNHEY and CDR2 SMNVEV (reference sequence). The CDR3 has 12 amino acids. Trimming pared 4 bases from V and 0 bases from J, leaving 3 bases between. Sequenced by immunoSEQ multiplex PCR; TCRdb stores in-frame clones only, minus some. The sample shows tens of thousands of clones, 70% to 90% of them seen only once. Study outcomes and limitations: Females outnumbered males among donors, who were mostly white British; clonal diversity was possibly underestimated. Researchers report vaccine-associated CD4 TCRs spanning spike, with dominance at 160-218 and 743-854. Baseline testing showed seropositivity in only a handful of AZD1222 recipients. Close to half of spike-specific TCRs reportedly recognize unmutated variant regions.

This chain uses TRBV27 with TRBJ1-1; D gene unclear. The receptor was isolated from an adult in good health. The sample here was peripheral blood, taken on day 0 of AZD1222 vaccination. The CDR3 nucleotides are TGTGCCAGCAGTTCGGTGAACACTGAAGCTTTCTTT. Amino acids: CASSSVNTEAFF.